These 25 T cell receptor beta chains were sequenced from one sample in a study of cytomegalovirus exposure and HLA in healthy donors. Assay: immunoSEQ multiplex PCR; the TCRdb copy retains only in-frame clones and omits some. The sample has 300,000 to 350,000 clones, nearly 90% seen once. What was sequenced was PBMCs. These receptors were obtained from a man aged 25 to 40 in good health and CMV-seronegative.

The rearrangement uses TRBV19 and TRBJ2-2; 10 bases match TRBD1. The CDR3 is made up of 18 amino acids. Per the germline V gene, CDR1 is LNHDA and CDR2 is SQIVND (reference sequence). V lost 4 bases to trimming and J lost 0 bases; unmatched junction nucleotides: 8. The CDR3 sequence: CASSSWTGGDTNTGELFF. CDR3 DNA: TGTGCCAGTAGTAGTTGGACAGGGGGGGATACGAACACCGGGGAGCTGTTTTTT. The whole variable domain, remainder taken from reference TRBV19 and TRBJ2-2, is DGGITQSPKYLFRKEGQNVTLSCEQNLNHDAMYWYRQDPGQGLRLIYYSQIVNDFQKGDIAEGYSVSREKKESFPLTVTSAQKNPTAFYLCASSSWTGGDTNTGELFFGEGSRLTVL.

CDR3 sequence reads: CASSARQGWSSYNEQFF. The DNA of the CDR3 is TGTGCCAGCAGTGCCCGACAGGGATGGAGCTCCTACAATGAGCAGTTCTTC. The chain combines TRBV6-1 with TRBJ2-1, with TRBD1 matching over 7 bases. J lost 0 bases, V lost 4 bases, and 9 bases had no gene match. The CDR3 contains 17 residues. The V gene's germline CDR1 is MNHNS and CDR2 SASEGT.

This sequence joins TRBV19 and TRBJ1-5, with a tentative D call TRBD1 (6 bases). V lost 8 bases, J lost 4 bases, and 12 bases lay in between. There are 13 residues in the CDR3. In germline, CDR1 is LNHDA, CDR2 SQIVND (reference sequence). CDR3 bases: TGTGCCAGTTCGAGAGGGGGTAATCAGCCCCAGCATTTT. This codes for CASSRGGNQPQHF.

This clone was seen more than once but under ten times. V and J are TRBV7-9 and TRBJ2-5; 12 nucleotides agree with TRBD2. This CDR3 has 16 amino acids. In germline, CDR1 is SEHNR, CDR2 FQNEAQ (reference sequence). The junction had 3 bases not matched to a gene; V was cut back by 2 bases and J by 2 bases. This chain's CDR3 is CASSLSLAGGQETQYF. Here the CDR3 DNA reads TGTGCCAGCAGCTTATCCCTAGCGGGGGGGCAAGAGACCCAGTACTTC.

The chain joins TRBV5-5 to TRBJ1-2; 12 nucleotides agree with TRBD1. Germline lookup yields CDR1 SGHKS and CDR2 YYEKEE (reference sequence). The ends lost 2 bases at V and 8 bases at J; junction bases unmatched: 13. The CDR3 spans 17 residues. CDR3: CASSFGDRGQWEEGYTF. CDR3 coding DNA: TGTGCCAGCAGCTTTGGGGACAGGGGGCAGTGGGAGGAGGGCTACACCTTC.

The genes are TRBV11-2 and TRBJ2-2; D not certain. Germline CDR1 SGHAT, CDR2 FQNNGV. Trimming left V 10 bases short and J 1 base short, with 13 bases between. CDR3 length equals 14 residues. CDR3 sequence (DNA): TGTGCCACCCATAGTGAGCAGAACACCGGGGAGCTGTTTTTT. It specifies CATHSEQNTGELFF.

CDR3 sequence (DNA): TGTGCCAGCAGACAAACAGAGATGTCTGAAGCTTTCTTT. Its translation is CASRQTEMSEAFF. The chain uses TRBV6-6 and TRBJ1-1; D gene uncertain. Germline loops: CDR1 MNHNY, CDR2 SVGAGI (reference sequence). The CDR3 is made up of 13 amino acids. Trimming cost V 6 bases and J 6 bases, with 14 bases left between them.

This clone was observed a handful of times. V usage is TRBV11-3 and J usage is TRBJ2-7; 10 nucleotides align to TRBD1. Unmatched junction bases numbered 15, after V lost 3 bases and J lost 1 base. The germline CDR1 and CDR2 sequences are SGHNT and YENEEA. The CDR3 runs to 19 residues. Here the CDR3 DNA reads TGTGCCAGCAGCTTCCCAGACCGTGGGACAGGGGAGAAGTCCTACGAGCAGTACTTC. Protein sequence: CASSFPDRGTGEKSYEQYF.

The chain has TRBV18 and TRBJ2-3, with TRBD1 identical over 7 bases. The CDR3 has 14 amino acids. The germline V gene has CDR1 KGHSH and CDR2 LQKENI. The J segment lost 4 bases and the V segment lost 5 bases, leaving 6 bases of the junction unmatched. The CDR3 sequence is CASSSNRGSDTQYF. CDR3 DNA: TGTGCCAGCTCATCGAACAGGGGATCAGATACGCAGTATTTT.

This clone came up a few times. The chain couples TRBV7-9 to TRBJ2-7, with 8 bases fitting TRBD1. The CDR3 runs 12 residues. V lost 5 bases and J lost 5; bases outside the gene matches: 2. Germline V gene data show CDR1 as SEHNR and CDR2 as FQNEAQ (reference sequence). The DNA for the CDR3 is TGTGCCAGCAGCCAGGACAGGGACGAGCAGTACTTC. Its protein product is CASSQDRDEQYF.

The gene calls are TRBV7-2 and TRBJ2-1; 11 bases match TRBD2. The germline CDR1 and CDR2 sequences are SGHTA and FQGNSA. V shed 5 bases and J 8 bases; nucleotides not matched to a gene: 8. This CDR3 comprises 15 residues. CDR3 in DNA: TGTGCCAGCAGCACCGCGGGACTAGCGGTGGATGAGCAGTTCTTC. It encodes CASSTAGLAVDEQFF.

The V gene is TRBV6-6, the J gene TRBJ1-4; D is unresolved. Germline V CDR1 and CDR2: MNHNY, SVGAGI (reference sequence). This CDR3 has 15 residues. V shed 0 bases and J shed 7 bases, with 12 bases lying between them. The CDR3 here is CASSYSAVLFEKLFF. Written as DNA, the CDR3 is TGTGCCAGCAGTTACTCCGCAGTCCTGTTTGAAAAACTGTTTTTT.

V is TRBV7-9 and J is TRBJ2-5; 9 bases agree with TRBD1. This CDR3 region has 16 residues. V lost 6 bases to trimming and J lost 4 bases; unmatched junction nucleotides: 12. In germline, CDR1 is SEHNR, CDR2 FQNEAQ (reference sequence). The chain's CDR3 is CASSFRAGTGLETQYF. CDR3 bases: TGTGCCAGCAGTTTCAGAGCCGGGACAGGGTTAGAGACCCAGTACTTC.

A single count supports this clone. V is TRBV2 and J is TRBJ2-2; 10 nucleotides agree with TRBD2. V lost 6 bases and J lost 4; bases outside the gene matches: 14. The germline V gene has CDR1 SNHLY and CDR2 FYNNEI. This CDR3 contains 18 residues. For the CDR3, the DNA is TGTGCCAGCAGCACAGAACACCTAGCGGGGGAGATCACCGGGGAGCTGTTTTTT. Protein: CASSTEHLAGEITGELFF.

The chain uses TRBV11-2 and TRBJ2-1, with 11 bases fitting TRBD2. In germline, CDR1 is SGHAT, CDR2 FQNNGV. Trimming cost V 3 bases and J 7 bases; bases outside gene matches: 8. The CDR3 consists of 16 residues. The CDR3 DNA reads TGTGCCAGCAGCTTCATTAGCGGGGGGGCCGTAAATGAGCAGTTCTTC. This gives the protein CASSFISGGAVNEQFF.

The J gene is TRBJ2-2, the V gene TRBV19; TRBD1 might be the D (5 bases). Germline CDR1 reads LNHDA; CDR2 reads SQIVND (reference sequence). The CDR3 is 16 amino acids. The ends were cut back, 4 bases at V and 0 bases at J, with 12 bases in the middle. The CDR3 nucleotides are TGTGCCAGTAGTACCCGGACAATAACGAACACCGGGGAGCTGTTTTTT. As protein: CASSTRTITNTGELFF.

The chain is built from TRBV30 and TRBJ2-3; 10 bases align to TRBD1. Losses at the gene ends were 5 bases for V and 4 bases for J; bases not matched to a gene: 6. Germline V gene sequence: CDR1 GTSNPN, CDR2 SVGIG (reference sequence). CDR3 size: 14 residues. This CDR3 is CAWDRTGGPDTQYF. As DNA, the CDR3 is TGTGCCTGGGATCGGACAGGGGGACCAGATACGCAGTATTTT.

The V and J genes are TRBV11-2 and TRBJ2-7; D is possibly TRBD2 (6 bases). CDR1 SGHAT and CDR2 FQNNGV come from the germline V gene. The germline V and J ends were trimmed by 5 bases and 1 base, with 18 bases remaining between them. The CDR3 spans 16 residues. This CDR3 is CASSPPGLARSYEQYF. CDR3 bases: TGTGCCAGCAGCCCCCCCGGGCTAGCGAGGTCCTACGAGCAGTACTTC.

This chain uses TRBV5-1 with TRBJ1-4; 7 bases agree with TRBD1. The germline gives CDR1 SGHRS, CDR2 YFSETQ. The CDR3 loop spans 16 amino acids. V lost 0 bases and J lost 5; bases outside the gene matches: 7. Here the CDR3 reads CASSLGSGQVNEKLFF. The CDR3, as DNA: TGCGCCAGCAGCTTGGGGTCCGGACAGGTGAATGAAAAACTGTTTTTT.

This chain joins TRBV5-6 and TRBJ2-1; possibly TRBD1 for D (6 bases). From germline, CDR1 is SGHDT and CDR2 YYEEEE. This CDR3 region has 16 residues. Between the trimmed V and J ends, which lost 1 base and 5 bases, there was a span of 16 bases. The chain's CDR3 is CASSLLVGGEDNEQFF. DNA of the CDR3: TGTGCCAGCAGCTTGTTGGTAGGGGGTGAAGACAATGAGCAGTTCTTC.

This clone came up a few times. This chain joins TRBV5-6 and TRBJ2-7; no clear D gene. CDR3 size: 12 residues. Germline lookup yields CDR1 SGHDT and CDR2 YYEEEE. Between the trimmed V and J ends, which lost 0 bases and 4 bases, there was a span of 5 bases. The CDR3 bases are TGTGCCAGCAGCTTGGGAGTTTACGAGCAGTACTTC. Amino acid sequence: CASSLGVYEQYF.

The chain couples TRBV28 to TRBJ2-7; 9 bases align to TRBD1. Per germline, CDR1 MDHEN and CDR2 SYDVKM. The CDR3 is made up of 15 amino acids. The V segment lost 11 bases and the J segment 4 bases; nucleotides outside the gene matches: 15. The CDR3 loop is CACASRGTGLYEQYF. The DNA for the CDR3 is TGTGCCTGCGCCTCCCGAGGGACAGGGCTTTACGAGCAGTACTTC. The complete variable domain, with remaining parts taken from reference TRBV28 and TRBJ2-7, reads DVKVTQSSRYLVKRTGEKVFLECVQDMDHENMFWYRQDPGLGLRLIYFSYDVKMKEKGDIPEGYSVSREKKERFSLILESASTNQTSMYLCACASRGTGLYEQYFGPGTRLTVT.

The rearrangement links TRBV13 to TRBJ2-7; 7 bases are a match to TRBD2. V trimming: 5 bases; J trimming: 6 bases; junction bases outside the gene matches: 7. The length of the CDR3 is 13 residues. CDR1 is PRHDT, CDR2 FYEKMQ, per germline (reference sequence). The CDR3 bases are TGTGCCAGCAGCCTCCGAGCGGGGATCGAGCAGTACTTC. This encodes CASSLRAGIEQYF. The variable domain in full, with the rest retrieved from reference TRBV13 and TRBJ2-7, is AAGVIQSPRHLIKEKRETATLKCYPIPRHDTVYWYQQGPGQDPQFLISFYEKMQSDKGSIPDRFSAQQFSDYHSELNMSSLELGDSALYFCASSLRAGIEQYFGPGTRLTVT.

The CDR3 protein is CATSGTSTDTQYF. The CDR3 DNA reads TGTGCCACCTCCGGGACTAGCACAGATACGCAGTATTTT. V and J are TRBV10-3 and TRBJ2-3, with D possibly being TRBD2 (6 bases). Germline V lookup: CDR1 ENHRY, CDR2 SYGVKD. Trimming took off 10 bases at V and 0 bases at J, with 11 bases between the two ends. The CDR3 is 13 residues long.

The V gene is TRBV6-5, the J gene TRBJ1-5; 9 bases line up with TRBD1. Trimming cost V 3 bases and J 5 bases; bases outside gene matches: 2. CDR1 is MNHEY, CDR2 SVGAGI, per germline. This CDR3 spans 14 amino acids. CDR3 in amino acids: CASSYGQGYQPQHF. The CDR3 DNA reads TGTGCCAGCAGTTATGGACAGGGGTATCAGCCCCAGCATTTT.